This T cell receptor (beta chain) is drawn from a study of healthy donors' naive CD4 and CD8 T cells. Study overall: Three donor age groups were sampled: 20-25, 40-50 and 60-70 years; half female. Findings and limits, study-wide: CDR3 charge plus V and J genes appeared to account for around 12% of CD4/CD8 variance.

TCR libraries were built from roughly 0.5 ug of total RNA by linear amplification. Original methodology: Roughly five healthy donors contributed 75,000 to 85,000 sequenced TCR alpha transcripts. TCRdb passed the reads through MiXCR, listing each CDR3 protein once. It is TCRdb's table, rather than the study itself, that gives the V and J calls and clone size. The table shows approximately 180,000 distinct CDR3 sequences, with over 60% occurring only once. Details on this clonotype: Its antigen is not known.

V lost 1 base and J lost 4, with 12 bases in between. The CDR3 consists of 15 residues. Germline V gene data show CDR1 as SGHDT and CDR2 as YYEEEE. The gene calls are TRBV5-6 and TRBJ2-1; D perhaps matches TRBD2 (5 bases). Sequenced material: naive CD4+ and CD8+ T cells sorted from blood, pooled from several donors. The TCR sequence derives from a pool of human donors in good health; the sample pools cells from several healthy donors. For the CDR3, the DNA is TGTGCCAGCAGCTTGCAAGGGAGACATTACAATGAGCAGTTCTTC. Translated, it gives CASSLQGRHYNEQFF.